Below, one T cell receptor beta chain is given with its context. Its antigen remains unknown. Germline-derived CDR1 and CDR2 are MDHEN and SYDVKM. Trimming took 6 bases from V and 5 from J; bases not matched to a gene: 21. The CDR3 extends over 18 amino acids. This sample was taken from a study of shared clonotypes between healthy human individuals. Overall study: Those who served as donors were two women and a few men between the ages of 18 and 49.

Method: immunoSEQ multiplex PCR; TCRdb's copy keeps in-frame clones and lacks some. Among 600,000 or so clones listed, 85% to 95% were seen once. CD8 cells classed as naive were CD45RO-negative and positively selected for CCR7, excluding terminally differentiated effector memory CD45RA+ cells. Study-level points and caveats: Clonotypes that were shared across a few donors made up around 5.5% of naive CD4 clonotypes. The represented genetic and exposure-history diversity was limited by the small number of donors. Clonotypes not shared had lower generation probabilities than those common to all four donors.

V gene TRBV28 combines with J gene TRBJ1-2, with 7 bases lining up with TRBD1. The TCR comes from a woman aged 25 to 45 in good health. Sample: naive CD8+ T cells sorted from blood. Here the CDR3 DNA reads TGTGCCAGCAGCCCTACCGGATTGACAGGGAGTGTAAGATATGGCTACACCTTC. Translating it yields CASSPTGLTGSVRYGYTF.